This TCR beta chain was identified in a study of shared clonotypes between healthy human individuals. The V gene's germline CDR1 is SGHRS and CDR2 YFSETQ. Trimming cost V 0 bases and J 2 bases, with 5 bases left between them. The CDR3 extends over 13 amino acids. Some clones are missing from TCRdb's copy, which holds only in-frame ones; the method was immunoSEQ multiplex PCR. This repertoire shows around 940,000 clones, 60% to 85% found once; its top ten account for about 1.5%. Study observations and caveats: Four donors held about 4.6% of naive CD4 clonotypes in common.

Notes on this clone: Its antigen is unidentified.

The material sequenced was memory CD4+ T cells sorted from blood. Subset described: CD45RA-negative fraction. V and J are TRBV5-1 and TRBJ1-1, with D unclear. The sequence was collected from a man younger than 30 in good health. The CDR3 sequence: CASSLATNTEAFF. The CDR3 DNA follows: TGCGCCAGCAGCTTGGCAACTAACACTGAAGCTTTCTTT. Together with reference TRBV5-1 and TRBJ1-1, the CDR3 gives the full variable domain: KAGVTQTPRYLIKTRGQQVTLSCSPISGHRSVSWYQQTPGQGLQFLFEYFSETQRNKGNFPGRFSGRQFSNSRSEMNVSTLELGDSALYLCASSLATNTEAFFGQGTRLTVV.